This T cell receptor beta chain was observed in a study of CD4 T cell repertoires in COVID-19. Study-level results: Several top expanded SARS-CoV-2-reactive clonotypes were shared by two or three memory subsets. Between about 6.5 and 26% of SARS-CoV-2 clonotypes also appeared in SARS-CoV and/or HKU1 spike cultures.

The table came from immunoSEQ multiplex PCR; TCRdb's copy has only in-frame clones and leaves some out. This table holds about 24,000 clones, about 94% found once. Sequencing was done directly on freshly isolated, uncultured memory T cells. Germline-derived CDR1 and CDR2 are SGHDT and YYEEEE. V lost 3 bases to trimming and J lost 3 bases; unmatched junction nucleotides: 6. CDR3 length equals 16 residues. Regarding this clone: Its antigen is as yet unknown.

Specimen: circulating follicular helper CD4+ T cells (cTfh) from blood, collected before the COVID-19 pandemic. The V and J genes are TRBV5-6 and TRBJ1-1; the match to TRBD1 covers 12 bases. The TCR was taken from a human donor who had COVID-19. The CDR3 nucleotides are TGTGCCAGCAGCTACGGGACAGGGGGCCTCTACACTGAAGCTTTCTTT. Its protein product is CASSYGTGGLYTEAFF. The whole variable domain, filled in from reference TRBV5-6 and TRBJ1-1, reads DAGVTQSPTHLIKTRGQQVTLRCSPKSGHDTVSWYQQALGQGPQFIFQYYEEEERQRGNFPDRFSGHQFPNYSSELNVNALLLGDSALYLCASSYGTGGLYTEAFFGQGTRLTVV.